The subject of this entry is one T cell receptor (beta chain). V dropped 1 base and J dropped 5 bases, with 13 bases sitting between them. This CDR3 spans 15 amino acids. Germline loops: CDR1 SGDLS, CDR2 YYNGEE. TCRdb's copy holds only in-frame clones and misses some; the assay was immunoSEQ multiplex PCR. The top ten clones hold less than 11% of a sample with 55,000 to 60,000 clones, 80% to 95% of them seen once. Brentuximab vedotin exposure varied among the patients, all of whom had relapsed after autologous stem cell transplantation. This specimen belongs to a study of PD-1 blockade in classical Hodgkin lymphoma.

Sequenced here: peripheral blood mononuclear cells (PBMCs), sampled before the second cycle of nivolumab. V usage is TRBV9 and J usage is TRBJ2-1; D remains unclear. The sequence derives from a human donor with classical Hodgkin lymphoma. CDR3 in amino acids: CASSVSEDSDNEQFF. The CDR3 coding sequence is TGTGCCAGCAGCGTAAGCGAGGATTCAGACAATGAGCAGTTCTTC. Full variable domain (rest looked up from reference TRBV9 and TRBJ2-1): DSGVTQTPKHLITATGQRVTLRCSPRSGDLSVYWYQQSLDQGLQFLIQYYNGEERAKGNILERFSAQQFPDLHSELNLSSLELGDSALYFCASSVSEDSDNEQFFGPGTRLTVL.